This passage covers 18 T cell receptor beta chains from one sample sequenced in a study of cytomegalovirus exposure and HLA in healthy donors. The primer mix had 60 Vbeta and 13 Jbeta primers. Data came from immunoSEQ multiplex PCR; TCRdb stores just in-frame clones and leaves some out. The repertoire has roughly 140,000 clones, around 75% of them found once; the top ten carry less than 1.5%. Sequenced: PBMCs. Receptors were obtained from a female donor in good health and CMV-seronegative.

The chain has TRBV6-1 and TRBJ2-3; 8 bases match TRBD1. Trimming took 10 bases from V and 0 from J; bases not matched to a gene: 3. Germline V gives CDR1 MNHNS, CDR2 SASEGT. CDR3 length: 13 amino acids. CDR3 residues: CATRDRSTDTQYF. For the CDR3, the DNA is TGTGCCACCCGGGACAGGAGCACAGATACGCAGTATTTT.

This chain connects TRBV11-2 to TRBJ2-1; TRBD2 agrees at 10 bases. In germline, CDR1 is SGHAT, CDR2 FQNNGV. The V gene end was trimmed by 2 bases and the J gene end by 5 bases; junction bases not matched to a gene: 12. The CDR3 totals 18 residues. CDR3 amino acids: CASSLNWASGSWHNEQFF. CDR3 DNA sequence: TGTGCCAGCAGCTTAAATTGGGCTAGCGGGAGTTGGCACAATGAGCAGTTCTTC.

The rearrangement uses TRBV27 and TRBJ2-7; D is perhaps TRBD1 (5 bases). In germline, CDR1 is MNHEY, CDR2 SMNVEV (reference sequence). V lost 4 bases, J lost 3 bases, and 10 bases lay in between. This CDR3 spans 13 amino acids. The CDR3 nucleotides read TGTGCCAGCAGTTACGGACACTACTACGAGCAGTACTTC. This codes for CASSYGHYYEQYF.

This chain links TRBV6-5 with TRBJ1-1; 7 nucleotides agree with TRBD1. Germline trimming cut 5 bases from V and 6 bases from J; bases unmatched to any gene: 12. CDR1 is MNHEY and CDR2 is SVGAGI in the germline V gene. The CDR3 sequence is 15 residues long. CDR3 loop: CASSIAQTGWAEAFF. For the CDR3, the DNA is TGTGCCAGCAGTATCGCCCAGACAGGGTGGGCTGAAGCTTTCTTT.

The rearrangement uses TRBV6-1 and TRBJ1-4, with 10 nucleotides matching TRBD1. J gave up 6 bases and V 4 bases, and 8 bases lay outside the gene matches. The CDR3 contains 16 residues. Germline CDR1 MNHNS, CDR2 SASEGT. CDR3 DNA sequence: TGTGCCAGCAGTGGCGGGACAGGGGTTTTCGATGAAAAACTGTTTTTT. It codes for CASSGGTGVFDEKLFF.

The chain carries TRBV27 and TRBJ1-2; D is perhaps TRBD1 (6 bases). This CDR3 comprises 15 residues. Trimming removed 4 bases at V and 4 bases at J, with 16 bases between. Germline assignment: CDR1 MNHEY and CDR2 SMNVEV (reference sequence). The CDR3 here is CASSYGGGDPYGYTF. CDR3 nucleotide sequence: TGTGCCAGCAGTTACGGAGGGGGGGACCCCTATGGCTACACCTTC.

The chain carries TRBV15 and TRBJ2-7, with a tentative D call TRBD2 (6 bases). Between the trimmed V and J ends, which lost 0 bases and 6 bases, there was a span of 12 bases. Germline CDR1 LNHNV, CDR2 YYDKDF (reference sequence). There are 14 residues in the CDR3. CDR3 amino acids: CATSRDRGAGEQYF. The CDR3 bases are TGTGCCACCAGCAGAGATCGCGGAGCGGGCGAGCAGTACTTC.

The chain has TRBV27 and TRBJ2-7; tentatively, D is TRBD1 (5 bases). Per germline, CDR1 MNHEY and CDR2 SMNVEV (reference sequence). V was cut by 8 bases and J by 2 bases, with 19 bases left in between. The CDR3 is 15 residues long. CDR3 sequence reads: CASAYGQGPAYEQYF. The DNA for the CDR3 is TGTGCCAGCGCTTATGGGCAGGGCCCAGCCTACGAGCAGTACTTC.

J is TRBJ2-1 and V is TRBV11-3, with TRBD2 matching over 15 bases. CDR1 is SGHNT and CDR2 is YENEEA in the germline V gene. The CDR3 runs 15 residues. V shed 4 bases, J shed 6 bases, and the junction held 1 base outside the gene matches. CDR3 sequence (DNA): TGTGCCAGCAGCTCGGGACTAGCGGGAGGCAATGAGCAGTTCTTC. It translates to CASSSGLAGGNEQFF. Complete variable domain (other parts from reference TRBV11-3 and TRBJ2-1): EAGVVQSPRYKIIEKKQPVAFWCNPISGHNTLYWYLQNLGQGPELLIRYENEEAVDDSQLPKDRFSAERLKGVDSTLKIQPAELGDSAVYLCASSSGLAGGNEQFFGPGTRLTVL.

The V and J genes are TRBV27 and TRBJ2-5; D uncertain. V was clipped by 5 bases and J by 5 bases, with 21 bases between them. The CDR3 length is 16 residues. In germline, CDR1 is MNHEY, CDR2 SMNVEV (reference sequence). CDR3 loop: CASSPTWQFPRETQYF. CDR3 DNA sequence: TGTGCCAGCAGTCCAACGTGGCAGTTCCCGAGGGAGACCCAGTACTTC.

There are a few counts of this clone. This chain uses TRBV7-3 with TRBJ2-6, with TRBD1 matching over 10 bases. The CDR3 is made up of 17 amino acids. Germline V lookup: CDR1 SGHTA, CDR2 FQGTGA. With V trimmed by 8 bases and J by 1 base, 8 bases remained unmatched. The CDR3 bases are TGTGCCAGCCGGCCGGGACAGGGGAGGTCTGGGGCCAACGTCCTGACTTTC. It is translated as CASRPGQGRSGANVLTF.

The chain has TRBV19 and TRBJ1-2; no firm D call. Germline CDR1 reads LNHDA; CDR2 reads SQIVND (reference sequence). This CDR3 spans 15 amino acids. V shed 3 bases and J shed 3 bases, with 14 bases lying between them. The CDR3 loop is CASSMAGRPYYGYTF. Written as DNA, the CDR3 is TGTGCCAGTAGTATGGCAGGCCGTCCCTACTATGGCTACACCTTC.

This clone was observed a handful of times. This chain joins TRBV19 and TRBJ2-1, with TRBD1 matching 10 bases. The length of the CDR3 is 15 residues. The germline V gene has CDR1 LNHDA and CDR2 SQIVND (reference sequence). V lost 6 bases to trimming and J lost 4 bases; unmatched junction nucleotides: 6. CDR3: CASRPGTGVYNEQFF. The CDR3 region has the DNA TGTGCCAGTAGGCCAGGGACAGGGGTGTACAATGAGCAGTTCTTC. The full variable domain, rest sourced from reference TRBV19 and TRBJ2-1, is DGGITQSPKYLFRKEGQNVTLSCEQNLNHDAMYWYRQDPGQGLRLIYYSQIVNDFQKGDIAEGYSVSREKKESFPLTVTSAQKNPTAFYLCASRPGTGVYNEQFFGPGTRLTVL.

CDR3 bases: TGTGCTAGTGGTTTCAACCCCCTAGCCGAAAGCTCCTACAATGAGCAGTTCTTC. This codes for CASGFNPLAESSYNEQFF. V is TRBV12-5 and J is TRBJ2-1, with a weak D call TRBD2 (5 bases). V was cut by 3 bases and J by 0 bases, with 18 bases left in between. Germline V gives CDR1 LGHNT, CDR2 FRNRAP. The length of the CDR3 is 18 residues.

This clone is a singleton in its sample. The chain combines TRBV12-5 with TRBJ1-2; 10 nucleotides line up with TRBD1. Trimming cost V 9 bases and J 5 bases; bases outside gene matches: 6. In germline, CDR1 is LGHNT, CDR2 FRNRAP. This CDR3 is built from 13 residues. DNA for the CDR3: TGTGCTAGCACCGGACAGGGGGAGTATGGCTACACCTTC. Its translation: CASTGQGEYGYTF.

The chain combines TRBV7-9 with TRBJ2-7; TRBD1 is a possible D gene (6 bases). V lost 7 bases to trimming and J lost 6 bases, with 19 bases between them. The CDR3 length is 14 residues. CDR1 SEHNR and CDR2 FQNEAQ come from the germline V gene (reference sequence). The CDR3 region is CASIKGAGDSEQYF. For the CDR3, the DNA is TGTGCCAGCATCAAAGGGGCAGGGGATTCCGAGCAGTACTTC.

There are a few counts of this clone. The rearrangement uses TRBV27 and TRBJ1-4; weak D call: TRBD1 (5 bases). This CDR3 comprises 15 residues. With 6 bases removed from V and 4 bases from J, the gap between germline ends came to 15 bases. The V gene's germline CDR1 is MNHEY and CDR2 SMNVEV (reference sequence). This CDR3 reads CASRASRVGNEKLFF. The CDR3 bases are TGTGCCAGCAGGGCCAGCAGGGTGGGTAATGAAAAACTGTTTTTT.

This sequence joins TRBV13 and TRBJ1-1; TRBD1 aligns across 8 bases. Germline loops: CDR1 PRHDT, CDR2 FYEKMQ (reference sequence). This CDR3 has 14 amino acids. The junction had 4 bases not matched to a gene; V was cut back by 4 bases and J by 3 bases. The CDR3 nucleotides are TGTGCCAGCAGCTCCCCGGACAGGGACACTGAAGCTTTCTTT. This gives the protein CASSSPDRDTEAFF.